The 32 T cell receptor beta chains below all came from one sample that was sequenced in a study of CD8 T cells in ankylosing spondylitis. No antigen is known for these receptors. Broader study findings: What seemed typical of ankylosing spondylitis blood was a TCR beta motif built from roughly eight highly homologous variants.

A single record per CDR3 protein comes from TCRdb applying MiXCR to the 5' RACE reads. The sample carries almost 400,000 distinct CDR3 sequences, around 20% recorded once. The sequencing sample was made of blood, either unsorted or a sorted T cell fraction (not recorded which). These receptors were obtained from a male donor with ankylosing spondylitis.

This clonotype was found a few times. The rearrangement uses TRBV27 and TRBJ1-4; 10 nucleotides agree with TRBD1. The CDR3 has 14 residues. The V segment lost 4 bases and the J segment 7 bases; nucleotides outside the gene matches: 3. Germline V gene lookup returns CDR1 MNHEY and CDR2 SMNVEV (reference sequence). CDR3 nucleotides: TGTGCCAGCAGTTGGGGACAGGGGAGTGAAAAACTGTTTTTT. Translating gives CASSWGQGSEKLFF.

The rearrangement uses TRBV5-1 and TRBJ1-1; D remains unclear. Germline values: CDR1 SGHRS, CDR2 YFSETQ. There are 15 residues in the CDR3. The V end was cut by 0 bases, the J end by 4 bases, with 13 bases between. The CDR3 bases are TGCGCCAGCAGCTTGGGTTTCGACATTCGCACTGAAGCTTTCTTT. This gives the protein CASSLGFDIRTEAFF.

This clonotype has only a few counts. This chain joins TRBV12-3 or TRBV12-4 and TRBJ2-6, with D tentatively TRBD2 (5 bases). The V gene lost 1 base and the J gene lost 0 bases, with 13 bases spanning the gap. This CDR3 has 18 residues. This CDR3 reads CASSLVRGMGSGANVLTF. CDR3 DNA: TGTGCCAGCAGTTTAGTACGGGGTATGGGCTCTGGGGCCAACGTCCTGACTTTC.

This clonotype was counted only a few times. The rearrangement uses TRBV9 and TRBJ2-3, with 9 bases that match TRBD2. This CDR3 contains 17 residues. Germline CDR1 reads SGDLS; CDR2 reads YYNGEE. V trimming: 4 bases; J trimming: 3 bases; junction bases outside the gene matches: 12. Here the CDR3 reads CASSIGSDLAGTDTQYF. The CDR3 bases are TGTGCCAGCAGCATCGGTTCCGACCTAGCGGGGACAGATACGCAGTATTTT.

This chain links TRBV6-2 or TRBV6-3 with TRBJ2-3; 9 nucleotides agree with TRBD2. The CDR3 length is 15 residues. Trimming removed 4 bases from V and 1 base from J; junction bases left unmatched: 3. Germline-derived CDR1 and CDR2 are MNHEY and SVGEGT. The CDR3 coding sequence is TGTGCCAGCAGTTTCAGGACTAGCGGCACAGATACGCAGTATTTT. Protein sequence: CASSFRTSGTDTQYF.

The J gene is TRBJ2-1, the V gene TRBV7-7, with D possibly being TRBD1 (6 bases). Germline V lookup: CDR1 SSHAT, CDR2 FNYEAQ (reference sequence). The CDR3 sequence is 14 residues long. V was shortened by 1 base and J by 6 bases, with 10 bases between the two germline ends. CDR3 in DNA: TGTGCCAGCAGCTTAGATCTCAGGGGCAATGAGCAGTTCTTC. Its translation: CASSLDLRGNEQFF.

V is TRBV20-1 and J is TRBJ2-5; 7 positions agree with TRBD2. J was trimmed by 1 base and V by 6 bases; bases with no gene match: 20. Per germline, CDR1 DFQATT and CDR2 SNEGSKA (reference sequence). The CDR3 has 18 amino acids. The CDR3 protein is CSAAPSSLYGTTQETQYF. Written as DNA, the CDR3 is TGCAGTGCCGCCCCCAGTTCCCTTTACGGGACTACCCAAGAGACCCAGTACTTC.

V gene TRBV7-3 combines with J gene TRBJ2-3; weak D call: TRBD2 (6 bases). The V and J ends lost 3 bases and 6 bases respectively, with 19 bases between them. The germline V gene has CDR1 SGHTA and CDR2 FQGTGA. There are 16 residues in the CDR3. CDR3 nucleotides: TGTGCCAGCAGCTTGGTAGCGGCAACTGGGCGGGATACGCAGTATTTT. Translated, it gives CASSLVAATGRDTQYF.

Only a few counts were recorded for this clonotype. CDR3 residues: CASSTGGAGNQPQHF. CDR3 sequence (DNA): TGTGCCAGCAGTACAGGGGGCGCGGGCAATCAGCCCCAGCATTTT. The chain recombines TRBV2 with TRBJ1-5; TRBD1 aligns across 9 bases. CDR3 length: 15 residues. Germline CDR1 SNHLY, CDR2 FYNNEI. V gave up 5 bases and J gave up 2 bases; unmatched junction bases: 4.

V is TRBV5-1 and J is TRBJ2-1, with TRBD2 matching over 15 bases. CDR3 length equals 16 residues. The germline V gene has CDR1 SGHRS and CDR2 YFSETQ. V was clipped by 4 bases and J by 9 bases; unmatched bases: 8. CDR3 coding DNA: TGCGCCAGCAGCAAAGGGACTAGCGGGAGGTTAAGTGAGCAGTTCTTC. This sequence encodes CASSKGTSGRLSEQFF. The full variable domain, rest sourced from reference TRBV5-1 and TRBJ2-1, is KAGVTQTPRYLIKTRGQQVTLSCSPISGHRSVSWYQQTPGQGLQFLFEYFSETQRNKGNFPGRFSGRQFSNSRSEMNVSTLELGDSALYLCASSKGTSGRLSEQFFGPGTRLTVL.

This clonotype was observed a handful of times. The chain employs TRBV20-1 and TRBJ2-7; 11 positions match TRBD2. Germline-derived CDR1 and CDR2 are DFQATT and SNEGSKA (reference sequence). The length of the CDR3 is 16 residues. J was trimmed by 3 bases and V by 5 bases; bases with no gene match: 12. Here the CDR3 reads CSAVPPVAGGNYEQYF. The CDR3 DNA is TGCAGTGCTGTGCCCCCGGTAGCGGGGGGGAACTACGAGCAGTACTTC.

This clonotype was seen a few times. The chain has TRBV6-6 and TRBJ1-2; TRBD1 aligns across 10 bases. Germline assignment: CDR1 MNHNY and CDR2 SVGAGI (reference sequence). The V and J ends lost 6 bases and 8 bases, in that order; junction bases with no gene match: 6. This CDR3 is built from 13 residues. The CDR3 sequence is CASRTGGEGGYTF. CDR3 bases: TGTGCCAGCAGGACAGGGGGCGAAGGGGGCTACACCTTC.

This clonotype was observed a handful of times. The chain uses TRBV19 and TRBJ2-3; D is undetermined. The CDR3 is 15 amino acids. V lost 2 bases and J lost 6, with 15 bases in between. From germline, CDR1 is LNHDA and CDR2 SQIVND (reference sequence). The CDR3 is CASSIMIRASDTQYF. The CDR3 DNA sequence: TGTGCCAGTAGTATAATGATACGAGCTTCGGATACGCAGTATTTT.

The rearrangement joins TRBV28 to TRBJ2-2, with D unresolved. This CDR3 region has 12 residues. The V end lost 8 bases, the J end lost 1 base, and 5 bases lay between the germline ends. CDR1 is MDHEN, CDR2 SYDVKM, per germline. The CDR3 spells CASGENTGELFF. Here the CDR3 DNA reads TGTGCCAGCGGTGAGAACACCGGGGAGCTGTTTTTT.

V usage is TRBV5-1 and J usage is TRBJ1-1; TRBD1 matches 9 bases. J was trimmed by 6 bases and V by 4 bases; bases with no gene match: 7. The CDR3 runs to 14 residues. Germline V gene data show CDR1 as SGHRS and CDR2 as YFSETQ. Written as DNA, the CDR3 is TGCGCCAGCAGCCAACAGACAGGGGGAGCTGAAGCTTTCTTT. Translating gives CASSQQTGGAEAFF.

The table lists this clonotype with a few counts. The chain joins TRBV6-2 or TRBV6-3 to TRBJ2-7, with 9 bases identical to TRBD2. Germline V CDR1 and CDR2: MNHEY, SVGEGT. The CDR3 sequence is 16 residues long. Trimming cost V 7 bases and J 0 bases; bases outside gene matches: 10. The CDR3 loop is CASILAGTQFSYEQYF. The CDR3 region has the DNA TGTGCCAGCATTCTAGCGGGAACCCAATTCTCCTACGAGCAGTACTTC.

This clonotype was seen a handful of times. The chain employs TRBV4-1 and TRBJ2-5; D remains unclear. Germline CDR1 is MGHRA and CDR2 is YSYEKL. CDR3 length: 12 residues. The V end lost 0 bases, the J end lost 9 bases, and 8 bases lay between the germline ends. CDR3 sequence reads: CASSQDHEAQYF. The CDR3 DNA reads TGCGCCAGCAGCCAAGATCATGAGGCCCAGTACTTC.

This clonotype was detected only a few times. V gene TRBV7-6 combines with J gene TRBJ2-2, with D hard to call. The CDR3 has 16 residues. V gave up 0 bases and J gave up 1 base, with 9 bases separating them. CDR1 SGHVS and CDR2 FNYEAQ come from the germline V gene. CDR3 region: CASSLARQENTGELFF. The CDR3 DNA follows: TGTGCCAGCAGCTTAGCGCGGCAGGAGAACACCGGGGAGCTGTTTTTT. Complete variable domain (other parts from reference TRBV7-6 and TRBJ2-2): GAGVSQSPRYKVTKRGQDVALRCDPISGHVSLYWYRQALGQGPEFLTYFNYEAQQDKSGLPNDRFSAERPEGSISTLTIQRTEQRDSAMYRCASSLARQENTGELFFGEGSRLTVL.

This clonotype was seen a few times. V is TRBV5-1 and J is TRBJ1-1; possibly TRBD1 for D (5 bases). Trimming took off 2 bases at V and 4 bases at J, with 12 bases between the two ends. Germline-derived CDR1 and CDR2 are SGHRS and YFSETQ. The CDR3 extends over 14 amino acids. The CDR3: CASSFNPGGTEAFF. CDR3 in DNA: TGCGCCAGCAGCTTCAATCCGGGGGGCACTGAAGCTTTCTTT.

The V call is TRBV7-3, the J call TRBJ1-1; possibly TRBD1 for D (5 bases). CDR3 length equals 13 residues. Trimming left V 4 bases short and J 3 bases short, with 9 bases between. CDR1 is SGHTA, CDR2 FQGTGA, per germline. The CDR3 protein is CASSSDSYTEAFF. The CDR3 nucleotides are TGTGCCAGCAGCTCCGACAGCTACACTGAAGCTTTCTTT.

The chain recombines TRBV6-1 with TRBJ1-1; possible D gene TRBD1, 5 bases. This CDR3 has 14 amino acids. V lost 4 bases and J 3 bases, leaving 12 bases between the germline ends. From germline, CDR1 is MNHNS and CDR2 SASEGT. Here the CDR3 reads CASSVEGSDTEAFF. DNA for the CDR3: TGTGCCAGCAGTGTGGAGGGGTCGGACACTGAAGCTTTCTTT.

The chain couples TRBV5-1 to TRBJ2-5, with D possibly matching TRBD1 (6 bases). The CDR3 is 17 residues long. V was clipped by 5 bases and J by 5 bases, with 25 bases between them. Germline V gives CDR1 SGHRS, CDR2 YFSETQ. This CDR3 reads CASRPHRETSLRETQYF. The CDR3 bases are TGCGCCAGCAGACCTCACAGGGAAACTTCTCTGAGGGAGACCCAGTACTTC.

The J gene is TRBJ2-7, the V gene TRBV7-2, with D perhaps TRBD2 (6 bases). Germline CDR1 reads SGHTA; CDR2 reads FQGNSA. The CDR3 consists of 14 residues. V was shortened by 1 base and J by 5 bases, with 12 bases between the two germline ends. This CDR3 is CASSLGGRFDEQYF. CDR3 sequence (DNA): TGTGCCAGCAGCTTAGGGGGGAGGTTCGACGAGCAGTACTTC.

The gene calls are TRBV29-1 and TRBJ1-3, with TRBD1 matching 7 bases. J gave up 8 bases and V 1 base, and 2 bases lay outside the gene matches. The CDR3 sequence is 12 residues long. Germline CDR1 reads SQVTM; CDR2 reads ANQGSEA. The chain's CDR3 is CSVEAGTDTIYF. CDR3 nucleotides: TGCAGCGTTGAAGCAGGGACAGACACCATATATTTT.

This clonotype was counted only a few times. The chain carries TRBV3-1 and TRBJ1-2; D gene ambiguous. CDR1 and CDR2 from the germline V gene are LGHDT and YNNKEL (reference sequence). V lost 1 base and J 5 bases, leaving 8 bases between the germline ends. The length of the CDR3 is 13 residues. CDR3 bases: TGTGCCAGCAGCCAAGCCGGGCCATATGGCTACACCTTC. It encodes CASSQAGPYGYTF.

The V call is TRBV6-5, the J call TRBJ1-4; 10 bases match TRBD1. V gave up 1 base and J gave up 10 bases; unmatched junction bases: 9. CDR1 is MNHEY and CDR2 is SVGAGI in the germline V gene. The CDR3 consists of 16 residues. The CDR3 reads CASSYWDRGEGGKLFF. In DNA, the CDR3 is TGTGCCAGCAGTTACTGGGACAGGGGAGAGGGGGGAAAACTGTTTTTT.

This clonotype was recorded at least ten times. The V gene is TRBV29-1, the J gene TRBJ2-3; 7 positions agree with TRBD1. Germline CDR1 reads SQVTM; CDR2 reads ANQGSEA. V was pared by 5 bases and J by 4 bases, with 3 bases of the junction left unmatched. The CDR3 has 12 amino acids. DNA of the CDR3: TGCAGCGTTTGGGACAGCCCAGATACGCAGTATTTT. As protein: CSVWDSPDTQYF.

This chain connects TRBV4-2 to TRBJ1-1; 8 bases agree with TRBD1. The CDR3 runs 18 residues. With 0 bases clipped from V and 0 bases from J, the junction kept 9 bases outside the gene matches. Germline lookup yields CDR1 LGHNA and CDR2 YNFKEQ. Here the CDR3 DNA reads TGTGCCAGCAGCCAAGACGCGGTCAGGGGGCGATTGAACACTGAAGCTTTCTTT. Amino acids: CASSQDAVRGRLNTEAFF.

The chain has TRBV29-1 and TRBJ2-5; TRBD1 aligns across 7 bases. The germline V gene encodes CDR1 SQVTM and CDR2 ANQGSEA. V was pared by 6 bases and J by 2 bases, with 6 bases of the junction left unmatched. The CDR3 contains 13 residues. CDR3 sequence: CSVESGGQETQYF. The CDR3 DNA is TGCAGCGTGGAATCAGGGGGTCAAGAGACCCAGTACTTC.

This clonotype was seen many times. The CDR3 region is CASSYSRDLTGELFF. CDR3 DNA sequence: TGTGCCAGCAGTTACTCAAGGGACCTCACCGGGGAGCTGTTTTTT. This chain uses TRBV6-5 with TRBJ2-2, with D perhaps being TRBD1 or TRBD2 (5 bases each). V lost 0 bases to trimming and J lost 4 bases, with 9 bases between them. The CDR3 has 15 amino acids. In germline, CDR1 is MNHEY, CDR2 SVGAGI.

This clonotype has more than one count but fewer than ten. This chain uses TRBV15 with TRBJ1-2; D is unclear. The CDR3 has 15 residues. V lost 0 bases to trimming and J lost 3 bases, with 11 bases between them. Germline loops: CDR1 LNHNV, CDR2 YYDKDF (reference sequence). CDR3 coding DNA: TGTGCCACCAGCAGAGAAGATTCCAGCCACTATGGCTACACCTTC. This translates into CATSREDSSHYGYTF. The full variable domain, its missing parts supplied by reference TRBV15 and TRBJ1-2, is DAMVIQNPRYQVTQFGKPVTLSCSQTLNHNVMYWYQQKSSQAPKLLFHYYDKDFNNEADTPDNFQSRRPNTSFCFLDIRSPGLGDTAMYLCATSREDSSHYGYTFGSGTRLTVV.

This clonotype has at least ten counts. The chain employs TRBV29-1 and TRBJ2-5; D might be TRBD1 (5 bases). The germline V gene encodes CDR1 SQVTM and CDR2 ANQGSEA. Trimming took 4 bases from V and 5 from J, leaving 14 bases between them. CDR3 length equals 13 residues. The CDR3: CSVGRGLDETQYF. CDR3 sequence (DNA): TGCAGCGTTGGTAGGGGCCTTGACGAGACCCAGTACTTC.